The 10 T cell receptor beta chains given below trace back to one sample, sequenced in a study of blood T cell repertoires in COVID-19. Assay used: immunoSEQ multiplex PCR; TCRdb lists only in-frame clones, some missing. Here the sample spans more than 150,000 clones, about nine tenths being singletons. Sequenced sample: peripheral blood. The receptors derive from a woman in her sixties or seventies with acute or convalescent COVID-19.

The chain has TRBV30 and TRBJ1-6, with TRBD1 matching over 7 bases. The CDR3 runs to 16 residues. CDR1 is GTSNPN and CDR2 is SVGIG in the germline V gene (reference sequence). Trimming at V came to 2 bases and at J to 7 bases, leaving 11 bases not matched to a gene. The CDR3 spells CAWSPNRGFLNSPLHF. The DNA of the CDR3 is TGTGCCTGGAGTCCTAACAGGGGTTTTTTGAATTCACCCCTCCACTTT.

This chain connects TRBV28 to TRBJ2-7, with a possible D match to TRBD1 (5 bases). The CDR3 has 14 residues. V was clipped by 6 bases and J by 1 base, with 13 bases between them. Germline CDR1 reads MDHEN; CDR2 reads SYDVKM. The CDR3 is CASRVSRVSYEQYF. In DNA form, the CDR3 reads TGTGCCAGCAGAGTGAGCAGGGTGTCCTACGAGCAGTACTTC. The entire variable domain, with the rest obtained from reference TRBV28 and TRBJ2-7, is as follows: DVKVTQSSRYLVKRTGEKVFLECVQDMDHENMFWYRQDPGLGLRLIYFSYDVKMKEKGDIPEGYSVSREKKERFSLILESASTNQTSMYLCASRVSRVSYEQYFGPGTRLTVT.

About this clone: Other DNA sequences from this sample encode an identical CDR3 as well. The chain couples TRBV4-3 to TRBJ1-6; a weak D match, TRBD1 (6 bases). The CDR3 totals 13 residues. Germline CDR1 and CDR2: LGHNA and YSLEER. The ends were cut back, 0 bases at V and 9 bases at J, with 6 bases in the middle. The CDR3 reads CASSQDRGSPLHF. In DNA form, the CDR3 reads TGCGCCAGCAGCCAAGACAGGGGTTCACCCCTCCACTTT.

This chain joins TRBV5-5 and TRBJ1-2; possible D gene TRBD1, 5 bases. Trimming left V 0 bases short and J 2 bases short, with 8 bases between. The germline V gene encodes CDR1 SGHKS and CDR2 YYEKEE (reference sequence). The CDR3 has 14 residues. Here the CDR3 DNA reads TGTGCCAGCAGCTTGGTGACAGACAACTATGGCTACACCTTC. Translating gives CASSLVTDNYGYTF.

The chain is built from TRBV13 and TRBJ1-3; D not certain. V was cut by 10 bases and J by 0 bases, with 10 bases left in between. CDR3 size: 13 residues. Germline values: CDR1 PRHDT, CDR2 FYEKMQ (reference sequence). In nucleotides, the CDR3 is TGTGCCACCCCCCTAGACTCTGGAAACACCATATATTTT. This gives the protein CATPLDSGNTIYF.

The J gene is TRBJ1-4, the V gene TRBV29-1; the match to TRBD1 covers 9 bases. V shed 0 bases and J 5 bases; nucleotides not matched to a gene: 4. Germline lookup yields CDR1 SQVTM and CDR2 ANQGSEA. The CDR3 runs to 15 residues. In DNA, the CDR3 is TGCAGCGTTGAAGAAAGAGGGACAGGGAATGAAAAACTGTTTTTT. It yields the protein CSVEERGTGNEKLFF.

J is TRBJ1-5 and V is TRBV4-3, with unresolved D. The V and J ends lost 0 bases and 4 bases respectively, with 10 bases between them. The germline V gene has CDR1 LGHNA and CDR2 YSLEER. CDR3 length: 15 residues. CDR3 protein: CASSQDYAGNQPQHF. CDR3 in DNA: TGCGCCAGCAGCCAAGATTACGCGGGGAATCAGCCCCAGCATTTT.

The J gene is TRBJ1-1, the V gene TRBV30; D not certain. Germline V lookup: CDR1 GTSNPN, CDR2 SVGIG (reference sequence). V was cut by 7 bases and J by 1 base, with 10 bases left in between. This CDR3 region has 12 residues. CDR3 DNA sequence: TGTGCCTCGAGGTCGGGGAACACTGAAGCTTTCTTT. It yields the protein CASRSGNTEAFF.

The V gene is TRBV19, the J gene TRBJ2-1; 12 bases line up with TRBD2. After removal of 5 bases from V and 3 bases from J, the junction contained 8 bases not matched to a gene. Germline V lookup: CDR1 LNHDA, CDR2 SQIVND (reference sequence). CDR3 length: 17 amino acids. Written as DNA, the CDR3 is TGTGCCAGTAGTGGTACTAGCGGGAGGACCCTCTACAATGAGCAGTTCTTC. Amino acids: CASSGTSGRTLYNEQFF.

This chain uses TRBV9 with TRBJ1-3; D call uncertain. Germline-derived CDR1 and CDR2 are SGDLS and YYNGEE. This CDR3 comprises 15 residues. Trimming stripped 0 bases from V and 2 bases from J, with 9 bases between. CDR3 loop: CASSVGADPGNTIYF. CDR3 DNA sequence: TGTGCCAGCAGCGTAGGGGCCGATCCTGGAAACACCATATATTTT.